These 5 T cell receptor beta chains originate from one sample sequenced in a study of T cells after yellow fever vaccination. TCRdb passed the 5' RACE reads through MiXCR, listing each CDR3 protein once. The sample has approximately 110,000 distinct CDR3 sequences, 8.4% seen once. Here the sequenced sample was CD8+ T cells sorted from PBMCs, taken 45 days after the yellow fever booster vaccination. Receptors were obtained from a man aged 25-40 years who received the YFV17D yellow fever vaccine.

This clonotype was seen repeatedly, ten times or more. The chain employs TRBV28 and TRBJ1-1; TRBD1 agrees at 8 bases. Looked up from germline, CDR1 is MDHEN and CDR2 is SYDVKM. The CDR3 is 13 amino acids. The ends lost 5 bases at V and 6 bases at J; junction bases unmatched: 5. The CDR3 loop is CASSPLQGAEAFF. CDR3 coding DNA: TGTGCCAGCAGTCCCTTACAGGGGGCTGAAGCTTTCTTT.

This clonotype was recorded many times. The genes are TRBV7-9 and TRBJ2-2; TRBD2 matches 13 bases. The CDR3 spans 17 residues. The V and J ends lost 5 bases and 4 bases, in that order; junction bases with no gene match: 7. Per germline, CDR1 SEHNR and CDR2 FQNEAQ (reference sequence). This CDR3 reads CASSDWTSGRLTGELFF. The CDR3 coding sequence is TGTGCCAGCAGCGATTGGACTAGCGGGAGACTCACCGGGGAGCTGTTTTTT.

This clonotype was detected many times. The rearrangement uses TRBV7-9 and TRBJ2-1; weak D call: TRBD1 (5 bases). The CDR3 runs 15 residues. Trimming removed 0 bases at V and 5 bases at J, with 11 bases between. The germline gives CDR1 SEHNR, CDR2 FQNEAQ (reference sequence). In DNA, the CDR3 is TGTGCCAGCAGCTTAGCGGAGCAGGGCCACAATGAGCAGTTCTTC. Translated, it gives CASSLAEQGHNEQFF.

This clonotype was seen more than once but under ten times. This rearrangement joins TRBV7-2 to TRBJ2-7; possibly TRBD1 for D (6 bases). The CDR3 runs to 14 residues. CDR1 is SGHTA, CDR2 FQGNSA, per germline. V was clipped by 4 bases and J by 5 bases, with 15 bases between them. This CDR3 reads CASSWGGRGNEQYF. CDR3 DNA sequence: TGTGCCAGCAGCTGGGGCGGTAGGGGGAACGAGCAGTACTTC.

This clonotype has ten or more counts. The genes are TRBV29-1 and TRBJ1-1, with D possibly being TRBD1 (5 bases). V was pared by 5 bases and J by 3 bases, with 13 bases between. CDR1 SQVTM and CDR2 ANQGSEA come from the germline V gene. The CDR3 is 13 amino acids. CDR3 in DNA: TGCAGCGTTTACGCCGAAGGGGACACTGAAGCTTTCTTT. It is translated as CSVYAEGDTEAFF. The variable domain in full, completed from reference TRBV29-1 and TRBJ1-1, reads SAVISQKPSRDICQRGTSLTIQCQVDSQVTMMFWYRQQPGQSLTLIATANQGSEATYESGFVIDKFPISRPNLTFSTLTVSNMSPEDSSIYLCSVYAEGDTEAFFGQGTRLTVV.